This T cell receptor (beta chain) comes out of a study of blood T cells in healthy people across ages. PCR was performed a second time for about 7 to 12 cycles using a sample-barcoded 5' primer and a J-beta primer mix. Each CDR3 protein gets one entry after TCRdb re-called the 5' RACE reads with MiXCR. The sample consists of some 890,000 distinct CDR3 sequences, 25% to 35% of them appearing once. The germline V gene encodes CDR1 KGHDR and CDR2 SFDVKD. The CDR3 is 14 residues long. The V and J ends lost 9 bases and 5 bases respectively, with 16 bases between them. These data were also reused for a study on T cells of mothers and their children.

The clonotype originates from a middle-aged woman in good health. The material sequenced was blood. The chain is built from TRBV24-1 and TRBJ2-1, with TRBD2 as a possible D gene (6 bases). The CDR3 region has the DNA TGTGCCACCGATGACGGTAGCGGAGACAATGAGCAGTTCTTC. This encodes CATDDGSGDNEQFF.